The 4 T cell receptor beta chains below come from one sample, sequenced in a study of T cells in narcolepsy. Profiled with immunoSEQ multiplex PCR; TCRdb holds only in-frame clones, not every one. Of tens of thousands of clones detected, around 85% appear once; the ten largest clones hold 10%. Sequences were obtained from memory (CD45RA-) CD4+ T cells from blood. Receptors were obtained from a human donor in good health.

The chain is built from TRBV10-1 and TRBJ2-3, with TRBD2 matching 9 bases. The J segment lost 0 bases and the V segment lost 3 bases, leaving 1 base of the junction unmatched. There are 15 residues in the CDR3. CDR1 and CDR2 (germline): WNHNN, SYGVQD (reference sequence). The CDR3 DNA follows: TGCGCCAGCAGTGAAGGACTAGCGAGCACAGATACGCAGTATTTT. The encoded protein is CASSEGLASTDTQYF.

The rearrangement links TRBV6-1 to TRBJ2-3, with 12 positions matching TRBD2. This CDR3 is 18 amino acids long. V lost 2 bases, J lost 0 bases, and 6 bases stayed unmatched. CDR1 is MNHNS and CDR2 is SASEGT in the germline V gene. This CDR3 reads CASSESGLAGPSTDTQYF. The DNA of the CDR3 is TGTGCCAGCAGTGAAAGTGGACTAGCGGGACCTAGCACAGATACGCAGTATTTT.

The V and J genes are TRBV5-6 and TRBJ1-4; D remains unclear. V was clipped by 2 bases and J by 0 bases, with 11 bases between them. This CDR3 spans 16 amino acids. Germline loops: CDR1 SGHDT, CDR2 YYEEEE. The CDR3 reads CASSFYRFATNEKLFF. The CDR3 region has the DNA TGTGCCAGCAGCTTTTACAGATTTGCAACTAATGAAAAACTGTTTTTT.

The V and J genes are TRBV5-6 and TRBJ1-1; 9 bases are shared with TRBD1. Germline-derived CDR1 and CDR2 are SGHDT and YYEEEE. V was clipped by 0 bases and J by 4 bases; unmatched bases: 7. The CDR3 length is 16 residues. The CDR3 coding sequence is TGTGCCAGCAGCTTGGGATGGGACAGGGAGGGCACTGAAGCTTTCTTT. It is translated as CASSLGWDREGTEAFF.